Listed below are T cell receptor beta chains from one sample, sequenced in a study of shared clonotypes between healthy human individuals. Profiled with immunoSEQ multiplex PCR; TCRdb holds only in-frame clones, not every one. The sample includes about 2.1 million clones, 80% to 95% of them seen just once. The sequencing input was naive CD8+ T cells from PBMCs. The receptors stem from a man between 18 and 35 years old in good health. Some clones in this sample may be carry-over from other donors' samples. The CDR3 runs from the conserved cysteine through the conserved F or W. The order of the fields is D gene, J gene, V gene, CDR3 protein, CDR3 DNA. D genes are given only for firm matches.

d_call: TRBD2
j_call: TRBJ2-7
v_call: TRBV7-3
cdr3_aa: CASSPSGSPYEQYF
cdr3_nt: TGTGCCAGCAGCCCTAGCGGGAGCCCCTACGAGCAGTACTTC

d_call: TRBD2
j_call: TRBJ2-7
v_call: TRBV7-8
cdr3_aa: CASSSGLAGVISYEQYF
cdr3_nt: TGTGCCAGCAGCTCGGGACTAGCGGGAGTGATATCCTACGAGCAGTACTTC

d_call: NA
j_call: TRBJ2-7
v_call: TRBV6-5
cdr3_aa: CASTSGGEQYF
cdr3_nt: TGTGCCAGCACGTCCGGGGGAGAGCAGTACTTC

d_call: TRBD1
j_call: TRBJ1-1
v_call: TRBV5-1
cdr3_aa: CASFPSGTGEEEWLSTEAFF
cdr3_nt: TGCGCCAGCTTCCCATCCGGGACAGGGGAAGAAGAGTGGCTTAGCACTGAAGCTTTCTTT

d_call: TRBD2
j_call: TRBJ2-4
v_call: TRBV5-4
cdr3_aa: CASSLVPAGRAKNIQYF
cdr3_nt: TGTGCCAGCAGCTTGGTTCCAGCGGGACGAGCCAAAAACATTCAGTACTTC

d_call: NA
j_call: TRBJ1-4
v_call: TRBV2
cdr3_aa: CASSWGTQGGLNEKLFF
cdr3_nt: TGTGCCAGCAGTTGGGGGACACAGGGAGGCCTTAATGAAAAACTGTTTTTT

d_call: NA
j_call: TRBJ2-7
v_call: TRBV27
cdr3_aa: CASVQLSVRGTSEQYF
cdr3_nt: TGTGCCAGCGTTCAGTTATCCGTCAGGGGGACTTCGGAGCAGTACTTC

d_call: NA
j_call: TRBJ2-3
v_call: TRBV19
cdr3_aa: CASSPSVSTDTQYF
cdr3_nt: TGTGCCAGTAGCCCCTCGGTGAGCACAGATACGCAGTATTTT

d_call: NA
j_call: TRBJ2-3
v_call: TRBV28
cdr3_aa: CASSSPMSQFTDTQYF
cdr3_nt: TGTGCCAGCAGTTCCCCGATGTCACAATTCACAGATACGCAGTATTTT

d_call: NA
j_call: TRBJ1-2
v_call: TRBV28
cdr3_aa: CASSLPEGPLYGYTF
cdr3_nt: TGTGCCAGCAGTTTACCTGAAGGGCCTTTATATGGCTACACCTTC